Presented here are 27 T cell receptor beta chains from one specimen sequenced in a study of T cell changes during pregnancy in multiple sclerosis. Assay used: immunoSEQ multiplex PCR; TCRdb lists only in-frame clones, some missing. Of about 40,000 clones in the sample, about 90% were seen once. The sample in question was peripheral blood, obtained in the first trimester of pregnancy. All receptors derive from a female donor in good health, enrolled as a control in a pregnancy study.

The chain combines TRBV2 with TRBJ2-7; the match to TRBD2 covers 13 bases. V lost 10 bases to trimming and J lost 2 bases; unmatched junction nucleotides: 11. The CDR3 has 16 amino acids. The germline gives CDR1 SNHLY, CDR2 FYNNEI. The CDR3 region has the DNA TGTGCCACGGCCGGGACTAGCGGGGACTTCACCTACGAGCAGTACTTC. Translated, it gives CATAGTSGDFTYEQYF.

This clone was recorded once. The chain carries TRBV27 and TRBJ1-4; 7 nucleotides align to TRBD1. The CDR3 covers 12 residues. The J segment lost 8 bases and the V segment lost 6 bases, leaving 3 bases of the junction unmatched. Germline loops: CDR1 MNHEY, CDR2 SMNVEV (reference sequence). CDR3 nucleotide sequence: TGTGCCAGCAGACTAGGGGGCGAAAAACTGTTTTTT. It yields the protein CASRLGGEKLFF.

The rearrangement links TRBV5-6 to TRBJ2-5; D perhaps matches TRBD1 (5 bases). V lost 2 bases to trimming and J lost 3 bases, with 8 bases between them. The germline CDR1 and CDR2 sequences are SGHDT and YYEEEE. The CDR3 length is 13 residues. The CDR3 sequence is CASSFSREETQYF. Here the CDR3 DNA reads TGTGCCAGCAGCTTTAGCAGGGAAGAGACCCAGTACTTC.

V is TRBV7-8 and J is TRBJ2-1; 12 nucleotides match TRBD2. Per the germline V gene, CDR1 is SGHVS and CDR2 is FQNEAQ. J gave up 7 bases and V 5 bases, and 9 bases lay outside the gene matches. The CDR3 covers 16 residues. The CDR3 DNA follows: TGTGCCAGCAGCCCGGGGACTAGCGGGTTTGGGAATGAGCAGTTCTTC. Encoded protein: CASSPGTSGFGNEQFF. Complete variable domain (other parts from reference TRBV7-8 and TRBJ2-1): GAGVSQSPRYKVAKRGQDVALRCDPISGHVSLFWYQQALGQGPEFLTYFQNEAQLDKSGLPSDRFFAERPEGSVSTLKIQRTQQEDSAVYLCASSPGTSGFGNEQFFGPGTRLTVL.

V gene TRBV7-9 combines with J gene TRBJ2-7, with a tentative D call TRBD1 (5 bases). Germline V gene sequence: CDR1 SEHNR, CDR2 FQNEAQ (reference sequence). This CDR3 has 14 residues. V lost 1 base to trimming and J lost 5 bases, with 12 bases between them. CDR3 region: CASSLGIGVDEQYF. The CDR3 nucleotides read TGTGCCAGCAGCTTAGGGATAGGGGTCGACGAGCAGTACTTC.

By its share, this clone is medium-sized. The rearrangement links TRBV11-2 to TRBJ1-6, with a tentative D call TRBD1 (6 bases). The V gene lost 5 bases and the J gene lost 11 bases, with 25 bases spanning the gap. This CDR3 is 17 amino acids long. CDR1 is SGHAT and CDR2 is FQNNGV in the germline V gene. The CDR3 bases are TGTGCCAGCAGCCAAGGCGTCGGGGGGCGCGGGGAGGCACCCCTCCACTTT. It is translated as CASSQGVGGRGEAPLHF.

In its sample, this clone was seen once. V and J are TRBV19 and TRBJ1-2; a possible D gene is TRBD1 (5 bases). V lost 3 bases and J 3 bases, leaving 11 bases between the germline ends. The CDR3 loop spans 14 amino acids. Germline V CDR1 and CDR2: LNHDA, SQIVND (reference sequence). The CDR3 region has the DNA TGTGCCAGTAGTATCTCCGGAGGGGACTATGGCTACACCTTC. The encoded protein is CASSISGGDYGYTF.

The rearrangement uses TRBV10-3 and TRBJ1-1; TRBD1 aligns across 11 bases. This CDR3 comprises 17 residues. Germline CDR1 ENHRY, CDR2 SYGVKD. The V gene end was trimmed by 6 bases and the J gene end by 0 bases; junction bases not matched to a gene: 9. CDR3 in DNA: TGTGCCATCAGGGGGGGGACAGGGGGAATTCTGAACACTGAAGCTTTCTTT. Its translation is CAIRGGTGGILNTEAFF.

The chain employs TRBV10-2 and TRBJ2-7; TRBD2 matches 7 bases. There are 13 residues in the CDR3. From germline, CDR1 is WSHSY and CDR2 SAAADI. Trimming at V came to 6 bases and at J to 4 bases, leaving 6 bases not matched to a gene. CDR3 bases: TGCGCCAGCAGGGGCGGGACTATTTACGAGCAGTACTTC. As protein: CASRGGTIYEQYF.

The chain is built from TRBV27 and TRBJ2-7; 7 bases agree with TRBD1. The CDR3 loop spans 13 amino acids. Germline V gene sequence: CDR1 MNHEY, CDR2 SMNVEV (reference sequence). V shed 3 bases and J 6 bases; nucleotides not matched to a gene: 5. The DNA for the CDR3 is TGTGCCAGCAGTTTGTATCAGGGGGTCGAGCAGTACTTC. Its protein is CASSLYQGVEQYF.

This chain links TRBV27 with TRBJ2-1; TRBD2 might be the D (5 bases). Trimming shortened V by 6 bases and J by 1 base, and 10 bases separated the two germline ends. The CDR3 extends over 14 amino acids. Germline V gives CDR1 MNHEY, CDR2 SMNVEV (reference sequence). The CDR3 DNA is TGTGCCAGCAGGCCCCCGGGGTCCTACAATGAGCAGTTCTTC. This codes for CASRPPGSYNEQFF.

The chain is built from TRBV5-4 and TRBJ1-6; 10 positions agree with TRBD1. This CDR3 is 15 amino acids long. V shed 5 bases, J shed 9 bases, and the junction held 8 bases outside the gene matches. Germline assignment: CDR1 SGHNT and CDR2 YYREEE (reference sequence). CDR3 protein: CASSSGQGVASPLHF. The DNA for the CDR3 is TGTGCCAGCAGTTCCGGACAGGGGGTCGCTTCACCCCTCCACTTT.

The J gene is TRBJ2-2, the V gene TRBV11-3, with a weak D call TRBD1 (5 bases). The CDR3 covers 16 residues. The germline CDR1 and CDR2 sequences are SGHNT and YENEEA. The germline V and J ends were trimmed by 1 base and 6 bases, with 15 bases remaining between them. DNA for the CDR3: TGTGCCAGCAGCTTAGTCAGGGTACAGACCCCCGGGGAGCTGTTTTTT. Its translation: CASSLVRVQTPGELFF.

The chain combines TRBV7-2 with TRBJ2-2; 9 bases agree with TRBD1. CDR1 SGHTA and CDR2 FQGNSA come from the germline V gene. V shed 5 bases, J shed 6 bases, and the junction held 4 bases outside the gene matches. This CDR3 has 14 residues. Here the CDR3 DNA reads TGTGCCAGCAGCGGGGGACAGGGACCCGGGGAGCTGTTTTTT. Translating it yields CASSGGQGPGELFF.

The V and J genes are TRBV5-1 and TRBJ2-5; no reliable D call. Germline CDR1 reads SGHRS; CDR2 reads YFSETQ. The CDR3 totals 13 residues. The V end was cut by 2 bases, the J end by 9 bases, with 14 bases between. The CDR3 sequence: CASSLDTLGSQYF. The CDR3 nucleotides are TGCGCCAGCAGCTTAGACACCCTTGGGTCCCAGTACTTC.

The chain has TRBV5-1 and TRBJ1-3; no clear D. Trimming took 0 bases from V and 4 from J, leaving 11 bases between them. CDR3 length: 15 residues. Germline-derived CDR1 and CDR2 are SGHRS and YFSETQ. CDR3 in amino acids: CASSLDLAMGNTIYF. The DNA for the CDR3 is TGCGCCAGCAGCTTGGATTTGGCCATGGGAAACACCATATATTTT.

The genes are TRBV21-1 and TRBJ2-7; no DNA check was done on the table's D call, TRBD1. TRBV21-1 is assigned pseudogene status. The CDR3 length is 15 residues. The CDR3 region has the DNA TGTGCCAGCTGTCAGATCGGACAGGGGAACTACGAGCAGTACTTC. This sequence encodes CASCQIGQGNYEQYF.

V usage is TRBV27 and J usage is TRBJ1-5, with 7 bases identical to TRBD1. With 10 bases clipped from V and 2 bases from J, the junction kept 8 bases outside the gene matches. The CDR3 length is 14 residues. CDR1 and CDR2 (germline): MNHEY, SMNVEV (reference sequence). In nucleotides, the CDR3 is TGTGCCACCAGGGAACAGGGGCGCAATCAGCCCCAGCATTTT. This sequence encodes CATREQGRNQPQHF.

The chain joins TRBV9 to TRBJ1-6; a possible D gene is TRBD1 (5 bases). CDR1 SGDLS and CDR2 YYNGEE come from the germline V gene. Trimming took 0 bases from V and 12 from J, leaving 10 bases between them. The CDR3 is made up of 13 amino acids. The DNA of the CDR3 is TGTGCCAGCAGCGTAGCTACGGGGGGACCCCTCCACTTT. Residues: CASSVATGGPLHF.

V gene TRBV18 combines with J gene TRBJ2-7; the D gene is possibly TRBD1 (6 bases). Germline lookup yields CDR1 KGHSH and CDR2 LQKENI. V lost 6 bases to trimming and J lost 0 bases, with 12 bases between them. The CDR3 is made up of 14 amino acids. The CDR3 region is CASSSRGSSYEQYF. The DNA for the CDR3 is TGTGCCAGCTCCTCGAGGGGGAGCTCCTACGAGCAGTACTTC.

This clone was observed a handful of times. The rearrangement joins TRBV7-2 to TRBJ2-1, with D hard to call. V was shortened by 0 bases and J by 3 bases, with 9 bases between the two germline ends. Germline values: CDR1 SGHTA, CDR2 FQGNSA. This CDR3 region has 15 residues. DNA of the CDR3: TGTGCCAGCAGCTTAGCGCCAGGTTTCTACAATGAGCAGTTCTTC. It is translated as CASSLAPGFYNEQFF.

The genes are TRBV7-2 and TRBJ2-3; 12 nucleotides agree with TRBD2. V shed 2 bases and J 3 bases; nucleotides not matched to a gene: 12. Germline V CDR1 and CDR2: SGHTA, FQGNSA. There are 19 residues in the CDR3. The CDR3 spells CASSLNPPLAGGSTDTQYF. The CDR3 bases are TGTGCCAGCAGCTTAAACCCCCCTCTAGCGGGAGGGAGTACAGATACGCAGTATTTT.

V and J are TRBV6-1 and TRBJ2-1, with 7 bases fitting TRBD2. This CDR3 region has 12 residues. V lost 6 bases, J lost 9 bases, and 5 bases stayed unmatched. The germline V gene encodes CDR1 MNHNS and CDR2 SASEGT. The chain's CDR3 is CASRPWGGEQFF. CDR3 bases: TGTGCCAGCAGACCTTGGGGGGGTGAGCAGTTCTTC.

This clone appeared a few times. The CDR3 DNA follows: TGTGCCAGTAGTATAGGTAAAGTGGGGGGGACTGAAGCTTTCTTT. It translates to CASSIGKVGGTEAFF. The V gene is TRBV19, the J gene TRBJ1-1; possibly TRBD1 for D (5 bases). This CDR3 spans 15 amino acids. Germline loops: CDR1 LNHDA, CDR2 SQIVND (reference sequence). V gave up 1 base and J gave up 5 bases, with 14 bases separating them. Complete variable domain (other parts from reference TRBV19 and TRBJ1-1): DGGITQSPKYLFRKEGQNVTLSCEQNLNHDAMYWYRQDPGQGLRLIYYSQIVNDFQKGDIAEGYSVSREKKESFPLTVTSAQKNPTAFYLCASSIGKVGGTEAFFGQGTRLTVV.

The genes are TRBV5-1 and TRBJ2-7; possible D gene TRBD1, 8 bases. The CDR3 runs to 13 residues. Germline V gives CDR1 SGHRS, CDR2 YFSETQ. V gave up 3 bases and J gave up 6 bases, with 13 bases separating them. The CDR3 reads CASSYRGGPEQYF. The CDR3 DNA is TGCGCCAGCAGCTACAGGGGGGGCCCCGAGCAGTACTTC.

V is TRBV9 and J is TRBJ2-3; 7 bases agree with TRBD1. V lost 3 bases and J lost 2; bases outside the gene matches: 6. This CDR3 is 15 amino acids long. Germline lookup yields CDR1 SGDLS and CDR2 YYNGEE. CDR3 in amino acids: CASSDTGDPTDTQYF. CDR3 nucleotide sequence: TGTGCCAGCAGCGACACAGGGGACCCCACAGATACGCAGTATTTT.

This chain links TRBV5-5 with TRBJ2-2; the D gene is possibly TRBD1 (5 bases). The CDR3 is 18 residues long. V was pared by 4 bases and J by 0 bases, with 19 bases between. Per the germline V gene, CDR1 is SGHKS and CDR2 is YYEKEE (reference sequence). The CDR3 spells CASSARQQHYTNTGELFF. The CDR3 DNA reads TGTGCCAGCAGCGCCAGACAGCAACACTACACGAACACCGGGGAGCTGTTTTTT.